The clone carrying this T cell receptor beta chain was recorded a few times. The antigen is not known. Losses at the gene ends were 0 bases for V and 4 bases for J; bases not matched to a gene: 9. The CDR3 has 16 residues. The germline CDR1 and CDR2 sequences are SGHDT and YYEEEE. This sample stems from a study of graft-versus-host responses after intestinal transplantation. Study summary: Each of the recipients got a multivisceral, liver-intestinal, or isolated intestinal transplant. Findings of the study overall: Graft-versus-host to host-versus-graft clonal ratios in allografts were high in patients with graft-donor T cell macrochimerism. Ileal or blood samples showed some GvH clones first, and such clones were also found in recipient marrow.

Using immunoSEQ multiplex PCR, the repertoire was profiled, and TCRdb retains in-frame clones only, with some absent. The sample yields around 18,000 clones, 82% seen once. Intraepithelial and lamina propria lymphocytes were freed from processed graft tissue. The input for sequencing was ileum tissue, taken 17 days after transplant. The receptor comes from a human patient who received an intestinal transplant, so some T cells may come from the graft donor. This sequence joins TRBV5-6 and TRBJ1-2; the match to TRBD1 covers 7 bases. The CDR3 bases are TGTGCCAGCAGCTTGGGCAGGGGGTACTCTCTCTATGGCTACACCTTC. As protein: CASSLGRGYSLYGYTF.